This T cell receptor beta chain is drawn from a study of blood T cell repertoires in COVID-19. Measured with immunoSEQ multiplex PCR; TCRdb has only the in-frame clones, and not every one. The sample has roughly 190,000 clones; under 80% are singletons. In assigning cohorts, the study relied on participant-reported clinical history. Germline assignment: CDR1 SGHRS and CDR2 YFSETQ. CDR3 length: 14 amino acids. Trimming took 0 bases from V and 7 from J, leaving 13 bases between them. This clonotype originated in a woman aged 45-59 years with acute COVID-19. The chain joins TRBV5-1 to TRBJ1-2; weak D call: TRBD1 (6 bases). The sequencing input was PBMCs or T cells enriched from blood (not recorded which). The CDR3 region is CASSLGGGGRGYTF. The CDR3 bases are TGCGCCAGCAGCTTGGGGGGGGGCGGCCGTGGCTACACCTTC.